Listed below are T cell receptor beta chains from one sample, sequenced in a study of blood T cell repertoires in COVID-19. Libraries were prepared by immunoSEQ multiplex PCR; TCRdb keeps only in-frame clonotypes and omits some of them. The table has about 50,000 clones, about 84% seen once. The sample taken for sequencing was peripheral blood. The origin of the receptors is a woman in her fifties or sixties with acute or convalescent COVID-19. CDR3s leave out the opening cysteine and the closing phenylalanine or tryptophan. Each record gives: clone size, V gene, CDR3 protein. Expanded clones get a size class; other rows say once, few or many, or leave the size out.

clone size: once
V gene: TRBV18
CDR3 protein: ASSTIANYGYT

clone size: .
V gene: TRBV5-1
CDR3 protein: ASSDRDRHLGNEQF

clone size: .
V gene: TRBV19
CDR3 protein: ASIQGSSGNTIY

clone size: once
V gene: TRBV9
CDR3 protein: ASSAIRDRGWGDSYNEQF

clone size: .
V gene: TRBV7-9
CDR3 protein: ASSSGQGYTDTQY

clone size: .
V gene: TRBV7-9
CDR3 protein: ASRPTGGTGNTIY

clone size: .
V gene: TRBV14
CDR3 protein: ASRRQGYYGYT

clone size: .
V gene: TRBV11-2
CDR3 protein: ASSLRGGMGYT

clone size: .
V gene: TRBV27
CDR3 protein: ASSYARDSSYNSPLH

clone size: .
V gene: TRBV12-3/TRBV12-4
CDR3 protein: ASSGGRDQPQH

clone size: .
V gene: TRBV28
CDR3 protein: ASSFRVANYGYT

clone size: .
V gene: TRBV19
CDR3 protein: ASSIRQGINGYT

clone size: .
V gene: TRBV12-3/TRBV12-4
CDR3 protein: ASRPNSDTEAF

clone size: .
V gene: TRBV7-3
CDR3 protein: ASSFDRGWGYT

clone size: .
V gene: TRBV14
CDR3 protein: ASSQDRSADTQY

clone size: .
V gene: TRBV14
CDR3 protein: ASSAGYEQY

clone size: .
V gene: TRBV12-2
CDR3 protein: ASRLTKGPQPQH

clone size: .
V gene: TRBV15
CDR3 protein: ATSRVRPGDYNEQF

clone size: .
V gene: TRBV13
CDR3 protein: ASSQRGGETQY

clone size: once
V gene: TRBV5-4
CDR3 protein: ASSLAGGSNAGNTIY

clone size: .
V gene: TRBV5-1
CDR3 protein: ASSLLGQGNTEAF

clone size: .
V gene: TRBV10-3
CDR3 protein: ASAQGYEQF